Reported below is one TCR beta chain. Trimming cost V 5 bases and J 0 bases, with 14 bases left between them. Germline V gene lookup returns CDR1 SEHNR and CDR2 FQNEAQ (reference sequence). This CDR3 spans 17 amino acids. These data originate in a study of T cell responses to AZD1222 COVID-19 vaccine. Clones were read by immunoSEQ multiplex PCR, and TCRdb kept only the in-frame ones, dropping some. The sample has about 160,000 clones; roughly nine tenths are singletons. The origin of this receptor is an adult who received the AZD1222 COVID-19 vaccine. This chain links TRBV7-9 with TRBJ2-6; D gene unclear. The sample was peripheral blood, taken 28 days after the second AZD1222 dose. The CDR3 loop reads CASSTKIRYSGANVLTF. CDR3 sequence (DNA): TGTGCCAGCAGCACAAAAATTCGGTACTCTGGGGCCAACGTCCTGACTTTC.